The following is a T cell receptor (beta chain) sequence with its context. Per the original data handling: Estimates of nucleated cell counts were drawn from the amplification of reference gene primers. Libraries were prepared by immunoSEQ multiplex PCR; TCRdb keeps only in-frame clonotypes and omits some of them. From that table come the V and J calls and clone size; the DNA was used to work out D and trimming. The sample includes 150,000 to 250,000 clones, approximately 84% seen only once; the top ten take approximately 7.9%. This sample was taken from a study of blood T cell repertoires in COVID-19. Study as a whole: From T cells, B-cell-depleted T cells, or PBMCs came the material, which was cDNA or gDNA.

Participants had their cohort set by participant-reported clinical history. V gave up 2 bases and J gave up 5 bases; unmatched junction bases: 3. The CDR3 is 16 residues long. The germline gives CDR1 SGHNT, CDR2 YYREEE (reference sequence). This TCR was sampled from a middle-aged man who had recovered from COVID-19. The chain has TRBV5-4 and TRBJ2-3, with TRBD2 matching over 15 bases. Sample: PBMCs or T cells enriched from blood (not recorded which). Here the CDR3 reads CASSLGLAGGRDTQYF. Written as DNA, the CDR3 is TGTGCCAGCAGCTTAGGACTAGCGGGGGGGAGAGATACGCAGTATTTT.